This is a list of T cell receptor beta chains from one sample in a study of cytomegalovirus exposure and HLA in healthy donors. Repertoires were generated with immunoSEQ multiplex PCR, while TCRdb's copy carries only in-frame clones and drops some. The sample carries under 150,000 clones, 82% recorded once. Sequencing was carried out using PBMCs. The receptors here all came from a male donor in good health and CMV-seronegative. Both conserved end residues are part of each CDR3. Clone size is stated in some rows and not others, as once, few, many or a class when expanded.

v_call clone_size cdr3_aa
TRBV2 . CASSSPRGEQFF
TRBV27 once CASSRGSGVDTQYF
TRBV25-1 few CASSEFSNEQFF
TRBV7-2 . CASSLVLLAGGPDTQYF
TRBV4-3 . CASSQEPDRENEQFF
TRBV18 . CASSPSYRQVNIQYF
TRBV20-1 . CSATRSDTQYF
TRBV7-8 . CASSPGPGYTYEQYF
TRBV10-2 . CASNVLGGGTEAFF
TRBV6-1 . CASSERTSGGPKAETQYF